The entry below gives a single T cell receptor beta chain sequence along with its context. Germline assignment: CDR1 MNHNY and CDR2 SVGAGI (reference sequence). The CDR3 sequence is 13 residues long. With V trimmed by 6 bases and J by 10 bases, 8 bases remained unmatched. TCRdb keeps only in-frame clones here, not all; method: immunoSEQ multiplex PCR. The sample holds roughly 35,000 clones, 80% to 95% seen once. The data originate from a study of T cell changes during pregnancy in multiple sclerosis. This chain joins TRBV6-6 and TRBJ2-1; TRBD1 aligns across 8 bases. This clonotype originated in a female donor in good health, enrolled as a control in a pregnancy study. The sequencing used CD4+ T cells from peripheral blood mononuclear cells, collected in the third trimester of pregnancy. DNA of the CDR3: TGTGCCAGCAGCCAACGGACAGGGAGCGAGCAGTTCTTC. Amino acids: CASSQRTGSEQFF.